Detailed here is one T cell receptor beta chain. This sample is part of a study of OX40 agonist ivuxolimab in advanced cancers. Study background: People in dose escalation had one of these cancers: hepatocellular carcinoma, melanoma, renal cell or head and neck cancer.

Clones were read by immunoSEQ multiplex PCR, and TCRdb kept only the in-frame ones, dropping some. The data show more than 80,000 clones, around 90% seen once. The CDR3 loop spans 19 amino acids. Trimming took 7 bases from V and 0 from J; bases not matched to a gene: 15. Germline V CDR1 and CDR2: MNHEY, SMNVEV (reference sequence). The sample consisted of CD4+ or CD8+ T cells sorted from blood, taken in a trial of the OX40 agonist ivuxolimab. This clonotype was obtained from an adult with an advanced solid tumor such as melanoma, head and neck, liver or kidney cancer. This chain uses TRBV27 with TRBJ1-5; 10 nucleotides line up with TRBD1. The DNA for the CDR3 is TGTGCCAGCAAGGGCCCTCCGACAGGGGGCCTCTATAGCAATCAGCCCCAGCATTTT. Translated: CASKGPPTGGLYSNQPQHF.